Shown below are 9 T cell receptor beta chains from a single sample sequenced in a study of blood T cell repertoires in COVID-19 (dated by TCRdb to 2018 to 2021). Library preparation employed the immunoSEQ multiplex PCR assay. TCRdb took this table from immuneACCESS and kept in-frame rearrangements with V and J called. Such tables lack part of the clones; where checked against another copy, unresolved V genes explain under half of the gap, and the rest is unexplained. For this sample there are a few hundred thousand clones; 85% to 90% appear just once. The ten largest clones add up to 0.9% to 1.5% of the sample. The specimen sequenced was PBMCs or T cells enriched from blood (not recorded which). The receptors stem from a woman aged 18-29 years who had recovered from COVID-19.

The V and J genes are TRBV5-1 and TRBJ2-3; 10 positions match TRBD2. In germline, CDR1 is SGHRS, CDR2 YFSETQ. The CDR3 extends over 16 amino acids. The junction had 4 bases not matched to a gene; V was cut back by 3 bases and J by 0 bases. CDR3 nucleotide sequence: TGCGCCAGCAGCTCCGGACTAGCGGCTAGCACAGATACGCAGTATTTT. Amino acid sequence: CASSSGLAASTDTQYF. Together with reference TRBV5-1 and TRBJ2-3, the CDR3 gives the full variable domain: KAGVTQTPRYLIKTRGQQVTLSCSPISGHRSVSWYQQTPGQGLQFLFEYFSETQRNKGNFPGRFSGRQFSNSRSEMNVSTLELGDSALYLCASSSGLAASTDTQYFGPGTRLTVL.

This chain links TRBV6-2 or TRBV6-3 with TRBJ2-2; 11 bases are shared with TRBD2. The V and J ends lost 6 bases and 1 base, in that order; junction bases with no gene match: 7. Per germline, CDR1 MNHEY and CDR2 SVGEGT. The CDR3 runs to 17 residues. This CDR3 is CASSPLTSGGNTGELFF. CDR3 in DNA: TGTGCCAGCAGCCCTCTTACTAGCGGGGGGAACACCGGGGAGCTGTTTTTT.

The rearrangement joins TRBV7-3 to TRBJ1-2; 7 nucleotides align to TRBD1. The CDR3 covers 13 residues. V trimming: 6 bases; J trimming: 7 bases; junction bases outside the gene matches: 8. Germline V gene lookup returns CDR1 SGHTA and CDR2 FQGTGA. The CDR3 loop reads CASSYDREAGYTF. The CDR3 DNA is TGTGCCAGCAGTTATGACAGGGAAGCTGGCTACACCTTC.

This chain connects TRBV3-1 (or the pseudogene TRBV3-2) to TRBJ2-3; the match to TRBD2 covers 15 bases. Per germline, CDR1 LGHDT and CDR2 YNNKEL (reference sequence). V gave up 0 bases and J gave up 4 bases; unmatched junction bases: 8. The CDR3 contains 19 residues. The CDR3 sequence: CASSQEGTSGGYRPDTQYF. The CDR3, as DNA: TGTGCCAGCAGCCAAGAGGGGACTAGCGGGGGGTACCGCCCAGATACGCAGTATTTT.

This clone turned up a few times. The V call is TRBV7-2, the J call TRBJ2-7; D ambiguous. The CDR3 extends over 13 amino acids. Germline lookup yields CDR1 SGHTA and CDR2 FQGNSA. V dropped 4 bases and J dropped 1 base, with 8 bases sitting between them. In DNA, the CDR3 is TGTGCCAGCAGCTGGTCTAGTTCCTACGAGCAGTACTTC. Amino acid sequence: CASSWSSSYEQYF.

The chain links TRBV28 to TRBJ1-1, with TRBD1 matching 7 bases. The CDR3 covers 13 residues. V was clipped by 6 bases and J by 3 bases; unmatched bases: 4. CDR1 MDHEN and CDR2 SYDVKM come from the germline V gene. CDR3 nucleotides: TGTGCCAGCAGAAGACAGGGCCACACTGAAGCTTTCTTT. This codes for CASRRQGHTEAFF. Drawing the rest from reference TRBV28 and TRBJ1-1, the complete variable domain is DVKVTQSSRYLVKRTGEKVFLECVQDMDHENMFWYRQDPGLGLRLIYFSYDVKMKEKGDIPEGYSVSREKKERFSLILESASTNQTSMYLCASRRQGHTEAFFGQGTRLTVV.

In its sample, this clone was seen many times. CDR3 DNA sequence: TGCGCCGCGGAGTCCAGGGGATCGGCCTACGAGCAGTACTTC. Protein: CAAESRGSAYEQYF. V usage is TRBV10-2 and J usage is TRBJ2-7, with D maybe TRBD1 (6 bases). V lost 11 bases and J lost 2, with 19 bases in between. The germline V gene encodes CDR1 WSHSY and CDR2 SAAADI. The CDR3 is 14 residues long.

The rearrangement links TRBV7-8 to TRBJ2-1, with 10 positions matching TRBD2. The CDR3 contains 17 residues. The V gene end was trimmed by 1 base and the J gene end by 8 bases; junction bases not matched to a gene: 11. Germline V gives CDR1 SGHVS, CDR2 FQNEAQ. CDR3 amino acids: CASSLEAPLAGADEQFF. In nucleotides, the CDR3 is TGTGCCAGCAGCTTAGAAGCCCCGCTAGCGGGGGCCGATGAGCAGTTCTTC.

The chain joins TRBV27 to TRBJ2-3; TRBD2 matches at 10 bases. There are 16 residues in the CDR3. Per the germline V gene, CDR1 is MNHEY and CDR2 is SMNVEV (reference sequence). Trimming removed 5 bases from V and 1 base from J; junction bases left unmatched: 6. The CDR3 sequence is CASSPAGTSGTDTQYF. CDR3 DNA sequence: TGTGCCAGCAGTCCCGCAGGGACTAGCGGCACAGATACGCAGTATTTT.